One sample yielded the 7 T cell receptor beta chains listed below, sequenced in a study of T-cell reconstitution after alpha-beta-depleted transplantation in children. For TCRbeta, the library was prepared with unique molecular identifiers. TCRdb reprocessed the PCR reads via MiXCR and lists one record per CDR3 protein. Counted here are about 97,000 distinct CDR3 sequences, 4.5% to 7.5% occurring once; the ten biggest clones make up about 6%. Sequencing was performed on PBMCs, mostly from graft donor cells, taken 60 days after TCRalphabeta/CD19-depleted stem cell transplant. Every receptor here comes from a female patient younger than 10 who had a stem cell transplant for Fanconi anemia, so the T cells may come from the graft donor.

Many counts were recorded for this clonotype. The chain uses TRBV3-1 and TRBJ2-1; D might be TRBD1 (6 bases). There are 19 residues in the CDR3. Trimming pared 1 base from V and 9 bases from J, leaving 28 bases between. Germline V gene lookup returns CDR1 LGHDT and CDR2 YNNKEL (reference sequence). CDR3 in amino acids: CASSQVPPDRPRSMSEQFF. In DNA, the CDR3 is TGTGCCAGCAGCCAAGTACCCCCCGACAGGCCTCGTTCCATGAGTGAGCAGTTCTTC.

This clonotype occurred many times. The chain's CDR3 is CASSRILDANEQFF. In DNA form, the CDR3 reads TGTGCCAGCAGTAGGATTTTGGATGCCAATGAGCAGTTCTTC. J is TRBJ2-1 and V is TRBV25-1; D remains unclear. This CDR3 contains 14 residues. Germline V CDR1 and CDR2: MGHDK, SYGVNS. Trimming cost V 5 bases and J 6 bases, with 14 bases left between them.

This clonotype showed up many times. CDR3 region: CSVVAGPGNTGELFF. The CDR3 DNA is TGCAGCGTTGTGGCGGGCCCGGGGAACACCGGGGAGCTGTTTTTT. This chain uses TRBV29-1 with TRBJ2-2; D possibly corresponds to TRBD2 (5 bases). CDR3 length equals 15 residues. Trimming took 4 bases from V and 1 from J, leaving 13 bases between them. Germline V gene sequence: CDR1 SQVTM, CDR2 ANQGSEA.

This clonotype appeared a few times. The CDR3 sequence is CASSPNPTGRRETQYF. The CDR3 DNA is TGTGCCAGCAGTCCTAACCCGACAGGTCGGCGGGAGACCCAGTACTTC. The J gene is TRBJ2-5, the V gene TRBV27; weak D call: TRBD1 (6 bases). Looked up from germline, CDR1 is MNHEY and CDR2 is SMNVEV (reference sequence). V lost 5 bases to trimming and J lost 5 bases, with 21 bases between them. The CDR3 loop spans 16 amino acids.

As DNA, the CDR3 is TGTGCCAGCAGTAGGTCTGTGTACGAGCAGTACTTC. Translated, it gives CASSRSVYEQYF. This sequence joins TRBV2 and TRBJ2-7; no firm D call. The V gene lost 5 bases and the J gene lost 4 bases, with 9 bases spanning the gap. The CDR3 runs 12 residues. Germline V gene lookup returns CDR1 SNHLY and CDR2 FYNNEI.

This chain connects TRBV6-1 to TRBJ2-7; D is unclear. Germline-derived CDR1 and CDR2 are MNHNS and SASEGT. This CDR3 is built from 14 residues. Trimming removed 1 base from V and 0 bases from J, with 7 bases in between. The CDR3 DNA follows: TGTGCCAGCAGTGAAGTGGTAAGCTCCTACGAGCAGTACTTC. Translated: CASSEVVSSYEQYF.

This clonotype turned up a few times. The rearrangement links TRBV7-2 to TRBJ2-5; D uncertain. Trimming cost V 4 bases and J 4 bases, with 7 bases left between them. CDR1 is SGHTA and CDR2 is FQGNSA in the germline V gene. CDR3 length: 12 residues. As DNA, the CDR3 is TGTGCCAGCAGCTCCCCACCAGAGACCCAGTACTTC. Amino acids: CASSSPPETQYF.